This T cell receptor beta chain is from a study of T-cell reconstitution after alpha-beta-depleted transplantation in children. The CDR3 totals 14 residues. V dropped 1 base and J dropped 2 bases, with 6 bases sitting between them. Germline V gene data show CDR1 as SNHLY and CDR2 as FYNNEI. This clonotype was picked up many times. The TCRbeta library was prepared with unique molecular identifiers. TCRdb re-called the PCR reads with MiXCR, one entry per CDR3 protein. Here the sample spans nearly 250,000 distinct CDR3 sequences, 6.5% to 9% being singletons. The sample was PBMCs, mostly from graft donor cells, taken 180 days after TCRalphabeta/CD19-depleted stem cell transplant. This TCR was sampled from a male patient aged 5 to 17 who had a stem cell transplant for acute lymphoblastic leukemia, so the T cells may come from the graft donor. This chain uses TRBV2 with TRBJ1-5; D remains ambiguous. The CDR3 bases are TGTGCCAGCAGTGAAGGTCCTGGCAATCAGCCCCAGCATTTT. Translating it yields CASSEGPGNQPQHF. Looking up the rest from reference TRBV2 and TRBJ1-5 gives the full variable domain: EPEVTQTPSHQVTQMGQEVILRCVPISNHLYFYWYRQILGQKVEFLVSFYNNEISEKSEIFDDQFSVERPDGSNFTLKIRSTKLEDSAMYFCASSEGPGNQPQHFGDGTRLSIL.